Listed below are T cell receptor beta chains from one sample, sequenced in a study of blood T cell repertoires in COVID-19. Sequenced by immunoSEQ multiplex PCR; TCRdb stores in-frame clones only, minus some. The data hold approximately 240,000 clones, with 80% to 85% observed a single time. The source material was peripheral blood. The receptors originated from a woman in her sixties who had recovered from COVID-19. Each CDR3 is given without its conserved first and last residue.

V gene	J gene	CDR3 length	CDR3 protein
TRBV5-6	TRBJ1-5	15	ASSLGPGWGGNQPQH
TRBV4-3	TRBJ1-3	16	ASSQDPAGGLSGNTIY
TRBV18	TRBJ1-6	11	ASSEGSNSPLH
TRBV12-3/TRBV12-4	TRBJ2-3	11	ASSPFRGDTQY
TRBV18	TRBJ1-5	14	ASSQTGTGGNQPQH
TRBV7-9	TRBJ2-5	14	ASSLRGLAGQETQY
TRBV9	TRBJ1-2	13	ASSVETGGDYGYT
TRBV29-1	TRBJ2-1	12	SAPHRDTYNEQF
TRBV7-9	TRBJ1-2	10	ASSLSSEGYT
TRBV6-1	TRBJ2-7	14	ASSENLIGAPYEQY
TRBV2	TRBJ2-5	11	AFRADLQETQY
TRBV9	TRBJ1-1	12	ASNGQDENTEAF
TRBV6-5	TRBJ1-5	13	ASSYSLPSDQPQH
TRBV30	TRBJ2-5	12	ASLRAGAWETQY
TRBV7-7	TRBJ2-7	11	ASSRDTTMEQY
TRBV2	TRBJ1-2	11	ASSENGDYGYT
TRBV7-9	TRBJ1-5	12	ASSAGQGNQPQH
TRBV5-4	TRBJ1-2	13	ASSLGDTGGKGYT
TRBV7-3	TRBJ1-3	14	ASSFLTGYSGNTIY
TRBV29-1	TRBJ2-3	12	SVERAGVTDTQY
TRBV15	TRBJ2-1	11	ATSRGGEGEQF
TRBV10-3	TRBJ2-7	11	AISDSGFGEQY
TRBV6-4	TRBJ2-3	16	ASSRTGLAGGQGDTQY
TRBV19	TRBJ2-7	11	ASSRGQIDEQY
TRBV2	TRBJ1-4	13	ASRPGQSTNEKLF
TRBV6-5	TRBJ1-3	13	ASSRGTSSGNTIY
TRBV18	TRBJ1-4	12	ASSPGLGNEKLF
TRBV2	TRBJ1-5	12	ASSEWADNQPQH
TRBV5-1	TRBJ1-2	10	ASSLDMYGYT
TRBV27	TRBJ2-1	13	ASSRLAGGINEQF
TRBV2	TRBJ2-1	11	ASSQEGRSEQF
TRBV2	TRBJ2-3	13	ATTGLAGSTDTQY
TRBV7-2	TRBJ2-1	13	ASSTTSGDNNEQF
TRBV2	TRBJ1-6	12	ASSEGTGHSPLH
TRBV13	TRBJ1-5	14	ASSLRGAQSNQPQH
TRBV7-2	TRBJ1-6	13	ASGWAGGENSPLH
TRBV5-5	TRBJ2-1	11	ASSLNIYNEQF
TRBV10-3	TRBJ1-1	13	AISEGAWDDTEAF
TRBV12-3/TRBV12-4	TRBJ2-5	11	ASSLRQVETQY